This T cell receptor (beta chain) was obtained from a study of T-cell reconstitution after alpha-beta-depleted transplantation in children. Per the germline V gene, CDR1 is ENHRY and CDR2 is SYGVKD. Deletions cut 8 bases from V and 0 bases from J, with 17 bases between. The CDR3 runs to 16 residues. Note on this clonotype: Its specificity is unknown.

General study results and limits: Surviving recipient cells, namely T cells and thymic progenitors, were the source of high day-60 TCRbeta diversity in some patients. After one year, T-cell counts and TCRbeta diversity mostly came from new T cells. It was reported that alpha-beta T cells came from several hundred expanded graft clones (about two months after transplant).

Library preparation (for TCRbeta) was performed with unique molecular identifiers. TCRdb recomputed calls from the PCR reads with MiXCR, one row per CDR3 protein. The table includes 450,000 to 600,000 distinct CDR3 sequences, roughly 13% detected once. The gene calls are TRBV10-3 and TRBJ2-1; D perhaps matches TRBD1 (5 bases). Sequences were derived from PBMCs, mostly from graft donor cells, sampled 360 days after TCRalphabeta/CD19-depleted stem cell transplant. This TCR derives from a male patient younger than 18 who had a stem cell transplant for acute myeloid leukemia, so the T cells may come from the graft donor. The CDR3 here is CAIGSGWLSSYNEQFF. Here the CDR3 DNA reads TGTGCCATCGGTTCAGGGTGGCTAAGCTCCTACAATGAGCAGTTCTTC.